This TCR beta chain originates from a study of high-grade serous ovarian cancer treatment subgroups. Study-wide results and caveats: The analyses considered CDR3 and ignored CDR1 and CDR2.

On this clone itself: The antigen remains unidentified.

The protocol was immunoSEQ multiplex PCR, while the TCRdb copy is restricted to in-frame clones and leaves out a portion. Seen here are some 20,000 clones, around 75% observed once, and the top ten hold approximately 6.9%. Tumor tissue was taken before any definitive surgery or chemotherapy was given. The CDR3 covers 16 residues. Germline lookup yields CDR1 MNHEY and CDR2 SMNVEV (reference sequence). J gave up 0 bases and V 5 bases, and 8 bases lay outside the gene matches. This TCR was sampled from a human donor with high-grade serous ovarian cancer. Sequenced material: tumor tissue. V and J are TRBV27 and TRBJ2-7; 9 nucleotides match TRBD2. The CDR3 DNA sequence: TGTGCCAGCAGTCCGACCTCTAGCGGGAACTCCTACGAGCAGTACTTC. This encodes CASSPTSSGNSYEQYF.